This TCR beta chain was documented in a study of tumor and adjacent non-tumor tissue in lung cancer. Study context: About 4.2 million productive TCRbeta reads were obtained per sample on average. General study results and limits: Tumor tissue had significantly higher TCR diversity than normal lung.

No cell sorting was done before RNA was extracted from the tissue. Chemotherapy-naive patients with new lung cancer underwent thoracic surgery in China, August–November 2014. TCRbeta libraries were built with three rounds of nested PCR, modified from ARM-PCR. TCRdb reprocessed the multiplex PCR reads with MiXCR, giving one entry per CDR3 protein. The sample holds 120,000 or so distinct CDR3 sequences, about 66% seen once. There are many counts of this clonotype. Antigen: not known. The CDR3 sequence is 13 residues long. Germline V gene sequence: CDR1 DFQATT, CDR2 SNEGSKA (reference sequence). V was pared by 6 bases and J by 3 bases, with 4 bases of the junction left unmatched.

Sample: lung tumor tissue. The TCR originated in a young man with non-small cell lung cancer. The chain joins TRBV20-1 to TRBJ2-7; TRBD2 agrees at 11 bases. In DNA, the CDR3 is TGCAGTGCAGCACTAGCGGGAGTCTACGAGCAGTACTTC. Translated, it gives CSAALAGVYEQYF.